This T cell receptor beta chain was observed in a study of Ad26.COV2.S vaccination and SARS-CoV-2 variants. The overall study: Trial arm assignment for the donor was COV1001 Ad26.COV2.S.

Whole-study findings and limits: Using TCR breadth and depth analyses may have led to underestimated total T cell responses.

Assay used: immunoSEQ multiplex PCR; TCRdb lists only in-frame clones, some missing. The sample records 320,000 or so clones, about 90% being singletons. Documented treatment: roughly 19 received Ad26.COV2.S at low or high dose, single or two shots; about 5 received placebo; per-sample allocation not given. Collection of the samples took place on day 63 after the first injection of vaccine or placebo. What was given as vaccine was an Ad26 vector encoding Wuhan-strain SARS-CoV-2 spike. Turning to this clone: Its antigen remains unknown.

Per germline, CDR1 MDHEN and CDR2 SYDVKM. Trimming took off 2 bases at V and 1 base at J, with 9 bases between the two ends. The CDR3 is made up of 15 amino acids. The sample consisted of peripheral blood, taken in a trial of Ad26.COV2.S vaccine versus placebo. This TCR was recovered from a person between 18 and 65 years old who received the Ad26.COV2.S COVID-19 vaccine or a placebo. The V gene is TRBV28, the J gene TRBJ1-5; a weak D match, TRBD1 (5 bases). The CDR3, as DNA: TGTGCCAGCAGTTTAGGGGGTTCAAGCAATCAGCCCCAGCATTTT. Amino acids: CASSLGGSSNQPQHF. Variable domain in full (rest from reference TRBV28 and TRBJ1-5): DVKVTQSSRYLVKRTGEKVFLECVQDMDHENMFWYRQDPGLGLRLIYFSYDVKMKEKGDIPEGYSVSREKKERFSLILESASTNQTSMYLCASSLGGSSNQPQHFGDGTRLSIL.